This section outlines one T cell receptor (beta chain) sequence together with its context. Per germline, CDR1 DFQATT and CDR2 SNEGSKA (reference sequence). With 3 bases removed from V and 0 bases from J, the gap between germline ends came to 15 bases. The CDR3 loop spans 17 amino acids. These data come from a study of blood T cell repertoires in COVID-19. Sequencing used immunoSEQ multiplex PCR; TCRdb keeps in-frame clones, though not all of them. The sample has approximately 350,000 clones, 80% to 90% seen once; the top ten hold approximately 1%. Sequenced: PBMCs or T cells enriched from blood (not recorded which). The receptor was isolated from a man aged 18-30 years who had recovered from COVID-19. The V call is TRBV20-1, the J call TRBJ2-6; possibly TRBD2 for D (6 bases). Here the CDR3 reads CSASTQDYISGANVLTF. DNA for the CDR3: TGCAGTGCTAGTACCCAGGACTATATCTCTGGGGCCAACGTCCTGACTTTC.